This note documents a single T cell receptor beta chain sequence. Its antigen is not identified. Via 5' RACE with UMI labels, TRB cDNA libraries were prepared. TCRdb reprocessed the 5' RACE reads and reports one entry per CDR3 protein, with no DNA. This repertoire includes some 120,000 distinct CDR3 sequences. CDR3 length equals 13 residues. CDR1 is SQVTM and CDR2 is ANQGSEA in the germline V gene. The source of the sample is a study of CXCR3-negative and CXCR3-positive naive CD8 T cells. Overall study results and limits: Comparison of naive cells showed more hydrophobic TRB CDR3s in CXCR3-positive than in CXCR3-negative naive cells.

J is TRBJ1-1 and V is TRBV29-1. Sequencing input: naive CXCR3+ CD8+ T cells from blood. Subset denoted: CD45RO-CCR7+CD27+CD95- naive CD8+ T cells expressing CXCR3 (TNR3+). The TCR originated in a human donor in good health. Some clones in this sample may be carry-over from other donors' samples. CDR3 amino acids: CSSSGTSDTEAFF.